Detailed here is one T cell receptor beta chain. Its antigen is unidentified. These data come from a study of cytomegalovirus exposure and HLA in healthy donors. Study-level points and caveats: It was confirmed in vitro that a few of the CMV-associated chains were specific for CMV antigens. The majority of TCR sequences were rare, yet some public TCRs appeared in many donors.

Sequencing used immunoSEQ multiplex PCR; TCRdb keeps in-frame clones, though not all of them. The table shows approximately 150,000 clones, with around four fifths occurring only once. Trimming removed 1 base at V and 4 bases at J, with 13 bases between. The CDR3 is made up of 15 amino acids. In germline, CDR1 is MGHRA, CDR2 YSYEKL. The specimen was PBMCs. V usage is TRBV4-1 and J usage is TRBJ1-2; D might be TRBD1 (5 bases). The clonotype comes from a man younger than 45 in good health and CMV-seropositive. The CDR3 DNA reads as TGCGCCAGCAGCCAAGCAGAAGGGGCGAGCTATGGCTACACCTTC. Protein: CASSQAEGASYGYTF.